The next 9 T cell receptor beta chains were all read from a single sample in a study of blood T cell repertoires in COVID-19 (dated by TCRdb to about 2020). The library was obtained by the immunoSEQ multiplex PCR assay. Here the immuneACCESS table is served through TCRdb, limited to in-frame sequences with V and J called. Missing clones are a known gap in these copies; in checked studies unresolved V genes cover under half, and the rest lacks a known reason. Counted in this sample were 320,000 or so clones; over 75% of them appeared once. The ten largest clones add up to 1% of the sample. Sequencing was done on a sample of PBMCs or T cells enriched from blood (not recorded which). These receptors came from a woman aged 25-40 years who had recovered from COVID-19.

The table lists this clone with a few counts. V and J are TRBV28 and TRBJ2-3; a possible D gene is TRBD2 (7 bases). The V gene lost 2 bases and the J gene lost 4 bases, with 19 bases spanning the gap. Germline V gives CDR1 MDHEN, CDR2 SYDVKM. The CDR3 is made up of 17 amino acids. The CDR3, as DNA: TGTGCCAGCAGTTTAATACCCGGTAGGGGGGGCGCAGATACGCAGTATTTT. Protein product: CASSLIPGRGGADTQYF.

Only a few counts were recorded for this clone. This rearrangement joins TRBV6-5 to TRBJ2-5; 10 bases are shared with TRBD2. V was pared by 8 bases and J by 3 bases, with 9 bases of the junction left unmatched. CDR3 length equals 15 residues. From germline, CDR1 is MNHEY and CDR2 SVGAGI. The CDR3 bases are TGTGCCAGCTTGAGCCCCGGGACTAGCGAAGAGACCCAGTACTTC. This sequence encodes CASLSPGTSEETQYF.

The chain recombines TRBV6-1 with TRBJ1-2; D possibly corresponds to TRBD1 (6 bases). Trimming took off 1 base at V and 4 bases at J, with 13 bases between the two ends. CDR1 MNHNS and CDR2 SASEGT come from the germline V gene. This CDR3 has 15 amino acids. The CDR3 here is CASSEVAGAAYGYTF. The CDR3 nucleotides are TGTGCCAGCAGTGAAGTTGCGGGGGCCGCCTATGGCTACACCTTC.

This chain uses TRBV3-1 (or the pseudogene TRBV3-2) with TRBJ2-1; 10 nucleotides match TRBD2. Germline loops: CDR1 LGHDT, CDR2 YNNKEL (reference sequence). This CDR3 contains 16 residues. The V and J ends lost 4 bases and 3 bases, in that order; junction bases with no gene match: 6. The CDR3 is CASSPSERGGYNEQFF. DNA for the CDR3: TGTGCCAGCAGCCCGTCTGAGCGGGGGGGCTACAATGAGCAGTTCTTC.

The chain has TRBV19 and TRBJ1-5; TRBD1 aligns across 7 bases. Germline CDR1 and CDR2: LNHDA and SQIVND (reference sequence). J gave up 2 bases and V 5 bases, and 9 bases lay outside the gene matches. CDR3 length equals 16 residues. CDR3 coding DNA: TGTGCCAGTAGTCATGGGCGACAGGGAGGCAATCAGCCCCAGCATTTT. Its translation: CASSHGRQGGNQPQHF.

CDR3 protein: CASSIDLTASYNSPLHF. The CDR3 DNA sequence: TGTGCCAGTAGTATAGATTTAACTGCGAGCTATAATTCACCCCTCCACTTT. The chain is built from TRBV19 and TRBJ1-6; D unresolved. Germline lookup yields CDR1 LNHDA and CDR2 SQIVND (reference sequence). Trimming took 0 bases from V and 3 from J, leaving 12 bases between them. This CDR3 region has 17 residues.

This chain joins TRBV13 and TRBJ2-1; D uncertain. The CDR3 spans 14 residues. Between the trimmed V and J ends, which lost 4 bases and 5 bases, there was a span of 12 bases. Germline V CDR1 and CDR2: PRHDT, FYEKMQ (reference sequence). The CDR3 sequence is CASSSVREDNEQFF. DNA for the CDR3: TGTGCCAGCAGCTCAGTACGCGAGGACAATGAGCAGTTCTTC.

The rearrangement joins TRBV9 to TRBJ2-5; 8 positions match TRBD2. V dropped 4 bases and J dropped 1; count of bases not matched to a gene: 3. Germline V gives CDR1 SGDLS, CDR2 YYNGEE. The CDR3 extends over 14 amino acids. The CDR3 coding sequence is TGTGCCAGCAGCTCGGGGGGGGCCCAAGAGACCCAGTACTTC. As protein: CASSSGGAQETQYF.

J is TRBJ2-3 and V is TRBV7-2; 8 bases line up with TRBD2. The CDR3 is 13 residues long. V lost 11 bases, J lost 8 bases, and 12 bases stayed unmatched. In germline, CDR1 is SGHTA, CDR2 FQGNSA. DNA for the CDR3: TGTGCCCTATCAGCACTAGCGGAGAGTACGCAGTATTTT. Translated, it gives CALSALAESTQYF.